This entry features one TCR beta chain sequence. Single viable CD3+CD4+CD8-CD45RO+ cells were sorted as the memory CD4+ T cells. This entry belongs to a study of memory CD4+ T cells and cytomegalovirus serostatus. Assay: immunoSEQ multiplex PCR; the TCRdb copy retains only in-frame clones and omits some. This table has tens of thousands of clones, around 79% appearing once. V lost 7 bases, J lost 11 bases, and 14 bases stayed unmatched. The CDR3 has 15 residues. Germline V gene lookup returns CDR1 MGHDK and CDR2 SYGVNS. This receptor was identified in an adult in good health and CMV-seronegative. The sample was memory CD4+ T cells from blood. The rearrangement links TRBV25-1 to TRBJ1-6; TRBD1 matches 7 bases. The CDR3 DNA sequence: TGTGCCAGCACCCCCCCCGGGACAGCCTTGCCACCCCTCCACTTT. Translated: CASTPPGTALPPLHF.